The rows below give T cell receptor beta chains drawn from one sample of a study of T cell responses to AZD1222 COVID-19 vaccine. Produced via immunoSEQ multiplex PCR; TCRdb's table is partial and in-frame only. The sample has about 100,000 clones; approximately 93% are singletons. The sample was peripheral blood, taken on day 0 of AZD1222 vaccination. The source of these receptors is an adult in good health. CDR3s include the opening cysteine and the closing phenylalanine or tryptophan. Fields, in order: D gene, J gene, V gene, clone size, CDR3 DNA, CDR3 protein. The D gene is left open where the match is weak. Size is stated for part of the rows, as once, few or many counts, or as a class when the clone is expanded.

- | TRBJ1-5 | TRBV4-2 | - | TGTGCCAGCAGCCAAGTAGGGTATCAGCCCCAGCATTTT | CASSQVGYQPQHF
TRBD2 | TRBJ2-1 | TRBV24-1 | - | TGTGCCACCAGTGCTAGCGGGAGCGAGAATGAGCAGTTCTTC | CATSASGSENEQFF
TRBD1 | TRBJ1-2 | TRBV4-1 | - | TGCGCCAGCAGAAAGACCCCGGGACAGGGGAACTATGGCTACACCTTC | CASRKTPGQGNYGYTF
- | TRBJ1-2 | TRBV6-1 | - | TGTGCCAGCAGTGAAGATAACGAAGCTAACTATGGCTACACCTTC | CASSEDNEANYGYTF
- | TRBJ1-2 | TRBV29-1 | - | TGCAGCGTTGAGACGGGGGACTATGGCTACACCTTC | CSVETGDYGYTF
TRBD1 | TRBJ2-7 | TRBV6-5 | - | TGTGCCAGCAGGTACAGGGGGCGCTTGTACGAGCAGTACTTC | CASRYRGRLYEQYF
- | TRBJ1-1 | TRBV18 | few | TGTGCCAGCTCAGTACGATTAGGGGTTGGCACTGAAGCTTTCTTT | CASSVRLGVGTEAFF
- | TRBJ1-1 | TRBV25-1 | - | TGTGCCAGCAGTGACTTGATGGGCACTGAAGCTTTCTTT | CASSDLMGTEAFF
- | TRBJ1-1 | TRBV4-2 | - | TGTGCCAGCAGCCAAGAGATCGGCGGATACACTGAAGCTTTCTTT | CASSQEIGGYTEAFF
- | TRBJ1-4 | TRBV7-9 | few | TGTGCCAGCAGCTTAGGAGGCTCGGAGAGGCCCAGTGGAGAAAAACTGTTTTTT | CASSLGGSERPSGEKLFF
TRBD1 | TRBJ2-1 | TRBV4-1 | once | TGCGCCAGCAGCCAAGATGGGGCGGGACAGGCCTACAATGAGCAGTTCTTC | CASSQDGAGQAYNEQFF
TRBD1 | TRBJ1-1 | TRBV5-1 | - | TGCGCCAGCAGCTTGCGGACAGGGACAACTGAAGCTTTCTTT | CASSLRTGTTEAFF
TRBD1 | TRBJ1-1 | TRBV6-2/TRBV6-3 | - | TGTGCCAGCAGTTTCTCCAGGGGGCAGGGCCGAGAAGCTTTCTTT | CASSFSRGQGREAFF
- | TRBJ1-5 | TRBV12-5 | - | TGTGCTAGTGGTCCCCCCCTCGGTGGCAATCAGCCCCAGCATTTT | CASGPPLGGNQPQHF
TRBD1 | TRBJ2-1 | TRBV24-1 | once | TGTGCCACCTCCGGGACAGGGTTAGGCAATGAGCAGTTCTTC | CATSGTGLGNEQFF
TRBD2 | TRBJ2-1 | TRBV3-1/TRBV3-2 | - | TGTGCCAGCAGCCAAGCTCTCGCGGGAGTGGCGGATGAGCAGTTCTTC | CASSQALAGVADEQFF
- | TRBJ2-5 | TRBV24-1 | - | TGTGCCACCAGTGATTGGCGTACTCAAGAGACCCAGTACTTC | CATSDWRTQETQYF
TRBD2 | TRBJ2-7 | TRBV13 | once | TGTGCCAGCAGTAGGGCGGGAGGGCCCTACGAGCAGTACTTC | CASSRAGGPYEQYF
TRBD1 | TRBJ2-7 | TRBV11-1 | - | TGTGCCAGCAGCCTAACTTCCGGGACAGTCTACGAGCAGTACTTC | CASSLTSGTVYEQYF
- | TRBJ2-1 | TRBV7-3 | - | TGTGCCGACGAGGGATGGTTAGAGAGACCCAATGAGCAGTTCTTC | CADEGWLERPNEQFF
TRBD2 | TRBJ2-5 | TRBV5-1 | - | TGCGCCAGCAGCCCATCAGCTACCTCGGGGGGGACCCAGTACTTC | CASSPSATSGGTQYF
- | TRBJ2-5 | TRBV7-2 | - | TGTGCCAGCAGCTTAATTGGGGGCCAAGAGACCCAGTACTTC | CASSLIGGQETQYF
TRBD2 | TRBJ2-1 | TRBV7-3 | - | TGTGCCAGCAGCTTAATAGCGGGAGGTAGTGAGCAGTTCTTC | CASSLIAGGSEQFF
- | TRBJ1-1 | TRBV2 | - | TGTGCCAGCAGTGAGCCGGAGGGGGGCCGAAGGAACACTGAAGCTTTCTTT | CASSEPEGGRRNTEAFF
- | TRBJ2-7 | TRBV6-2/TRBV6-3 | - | TGTGCCAGCAGCGACAACCTGGACTACGAGCAGTACTTC | CASSDNLDYEQYF
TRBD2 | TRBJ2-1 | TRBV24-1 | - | TGTGCCACCAGTGTTAGTGGCGGGAGGGCCGGTTACAATGAGCAGTTCTTC | CATSVSGGRAGYNEQFF
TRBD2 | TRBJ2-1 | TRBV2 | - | TGTGCCGGACGAGGGGCTAGCGGGGCAGGTGAGCAGTTCTTC | CAGRGASGAGEQFF
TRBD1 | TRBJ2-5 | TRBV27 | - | TGTGCCAGCATCCCGACAGGGGCAGGGGAAGAGACCCAGTACTTC | CASIPTGAGEETQYF
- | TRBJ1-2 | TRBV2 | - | TGTGCCAGCAGTGTCGCCCGGGCCTCAAATGGCTACACCTTC | CASSVARASNGYTF
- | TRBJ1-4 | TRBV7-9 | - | TGTGCCAGCAGCTTAGCCGGTTTTGTTGAAAAACTGTTTTTT | CASSLAGFVEKLFF
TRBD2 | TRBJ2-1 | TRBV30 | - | TGTGCCTGGAGTGAGGGGGGACTAGCGGGAGGGTACAATGAGCAGTTCTTC | CAWSEGGLAGGYNEQFF
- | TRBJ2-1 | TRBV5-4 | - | TGTGCCACCGGCGGCGGATCCAATGAGCAGTTCTTC | CATGGGSNEQFF
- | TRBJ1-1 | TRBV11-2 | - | TGTGCCAGCAGCCCACAGCGAATGAACACTGAAGCTTTCTTT | CASSPQRMNTEAFF
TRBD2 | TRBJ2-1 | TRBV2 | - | TGTGCCGAAGGCGGACTAGCGCCATACAATGAGCAGTTCTTC | CAEGGLAPYNEQFF
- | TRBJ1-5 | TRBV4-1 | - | TGCGCCAGCAGCCAAGAGCCAGGGGTGAGCAATCAGCCCCAGCATTTT | CASSQEPGVSNQPQHF
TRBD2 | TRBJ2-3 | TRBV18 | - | TGTGCCAGCTCACCGGGACTAGCGGGAGCAGATACGCAGTATTTT | CASSPGLAGADTQYF
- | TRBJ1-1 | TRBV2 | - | TGTGCCAGCAGTTCAGGTGGGACGGACGACAACACTGAAGCTTTCTTT | CASSSGGTDDNTEAFF
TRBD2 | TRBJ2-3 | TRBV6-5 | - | TGTGCCAGCAGTTTTACCGGGACTAGCGGGAGAGATACGCAGTATTTT | CASSFTGTSGRDTQYF
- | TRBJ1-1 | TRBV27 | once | TGTGCCAGCAGTTTAGTTTCAGGCACTGAAGCTTTCTTT | CASSLVSGTEAFF